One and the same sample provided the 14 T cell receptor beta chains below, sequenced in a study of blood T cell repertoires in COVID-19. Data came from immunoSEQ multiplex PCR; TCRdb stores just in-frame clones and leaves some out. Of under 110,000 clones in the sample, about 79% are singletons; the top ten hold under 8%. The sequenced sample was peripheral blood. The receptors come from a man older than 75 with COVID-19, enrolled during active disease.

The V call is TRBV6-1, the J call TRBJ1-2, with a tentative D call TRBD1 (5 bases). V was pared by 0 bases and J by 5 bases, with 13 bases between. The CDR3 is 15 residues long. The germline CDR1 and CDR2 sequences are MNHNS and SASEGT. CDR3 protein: CASSEALNRQYGYTF. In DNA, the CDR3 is TGTGCCAGCAGTGAAGCGCTAAACAGGCAATATGGCTACACCTTC.

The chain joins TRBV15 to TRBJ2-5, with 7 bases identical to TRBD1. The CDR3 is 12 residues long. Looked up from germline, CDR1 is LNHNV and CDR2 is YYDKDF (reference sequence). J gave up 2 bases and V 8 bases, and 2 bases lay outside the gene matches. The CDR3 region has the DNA TGTGCCACCGGGACAGAGCAAGAGACCCAGTACTTC. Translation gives CATGTEQETQYF.

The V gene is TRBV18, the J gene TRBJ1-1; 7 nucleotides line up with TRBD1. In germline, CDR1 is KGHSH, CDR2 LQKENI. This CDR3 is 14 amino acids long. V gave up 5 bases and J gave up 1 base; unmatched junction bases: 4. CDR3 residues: CASSEGAENTEAFF. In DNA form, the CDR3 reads TGTGCCAGCTCAGAGGGGGCGGAGAACACTGAAGCTTTCTTT.

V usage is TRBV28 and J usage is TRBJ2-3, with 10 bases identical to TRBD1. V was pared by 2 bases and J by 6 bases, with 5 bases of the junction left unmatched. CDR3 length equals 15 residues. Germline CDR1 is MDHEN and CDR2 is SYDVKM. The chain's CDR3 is CASSLGTGAVDTQYF. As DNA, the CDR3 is TGTGCCAGCAGTTTAGGGACAGGGGCGGTGGATACGCAGTATTTT.

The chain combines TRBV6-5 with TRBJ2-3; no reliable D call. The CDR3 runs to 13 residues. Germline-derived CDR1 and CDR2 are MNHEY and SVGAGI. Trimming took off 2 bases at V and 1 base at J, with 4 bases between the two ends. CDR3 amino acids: CASSYPGTDTQYF. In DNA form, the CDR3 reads TGTGCCAGCAGTTACCCCGGCACAGATACGCAGTATTTT.

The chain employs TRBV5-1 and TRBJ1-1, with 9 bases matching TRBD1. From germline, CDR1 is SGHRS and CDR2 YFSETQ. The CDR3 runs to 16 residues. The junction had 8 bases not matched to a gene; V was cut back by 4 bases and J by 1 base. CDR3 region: CASSRGTGWKNTEAFF. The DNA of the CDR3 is TGCGCCAGCAGCCGAGGGACAGGGTGGAAGAACACTGAAGCTTTCTTT.

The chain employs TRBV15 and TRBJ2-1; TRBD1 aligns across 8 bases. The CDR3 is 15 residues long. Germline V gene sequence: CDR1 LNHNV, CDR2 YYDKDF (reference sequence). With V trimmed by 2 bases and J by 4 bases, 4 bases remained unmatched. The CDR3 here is CATSRRTGSYNEQFF. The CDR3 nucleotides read TGTGCCACCAGCAGAAGGACAGGGTCTTACAATGAGCAGTTCTTC.

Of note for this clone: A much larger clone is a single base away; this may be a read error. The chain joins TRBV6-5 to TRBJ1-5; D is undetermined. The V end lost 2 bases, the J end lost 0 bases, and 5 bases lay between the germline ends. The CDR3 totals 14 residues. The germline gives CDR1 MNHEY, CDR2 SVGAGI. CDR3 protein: CASSYRDSNQPQHF. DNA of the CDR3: TGTGCCAGCAGTTACAGAGATAGCAATCAGCCCCAGCATTTT.

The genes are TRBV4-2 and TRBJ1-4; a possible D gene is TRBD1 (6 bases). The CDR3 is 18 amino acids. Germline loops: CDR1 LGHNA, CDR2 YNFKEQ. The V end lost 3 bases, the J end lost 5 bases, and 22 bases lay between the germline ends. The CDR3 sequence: CASSQKTGMALGNEKLFF. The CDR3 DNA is TGTGCCAGCAGCCAGAAAACAGGGATGGCTCTGGGGAATGAAAAACTGTTTTTT.

DNA for the CDR3: TGTGCCAGCTCACCCAACGCGGGGGAGGGAAACATTCAGTACTTC. It is translated as CASSPNAGEGNIQYF. The V call is TRBV18, the J call TRBJ2-4, with 7 nucleotides matching TRBD2. The CDR3 runs to 15 residues. J gave up 6 bases and V 3 bases, and 8 bases lay outside the gene matches. CDR1 is KGHSH and CDR2 is LQKENI in the germline V gene.

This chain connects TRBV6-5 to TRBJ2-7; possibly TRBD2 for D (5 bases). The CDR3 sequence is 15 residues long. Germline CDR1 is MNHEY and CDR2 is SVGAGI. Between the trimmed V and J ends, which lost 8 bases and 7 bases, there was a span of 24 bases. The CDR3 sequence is CASSSAQDLRGEQYF. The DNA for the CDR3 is TGTGCCAGCTCAAGCGCGCAGGACTTGCGAGGAGAGCAGTACTTC.

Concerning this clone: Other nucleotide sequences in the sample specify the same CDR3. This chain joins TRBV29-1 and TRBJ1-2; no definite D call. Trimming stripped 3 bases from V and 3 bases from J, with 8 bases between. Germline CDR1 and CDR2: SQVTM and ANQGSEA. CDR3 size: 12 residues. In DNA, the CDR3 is TGCAGCGTTGACTTCGGAGACTATGGCTACACCTTC. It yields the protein CSVDFGDYGYTF.

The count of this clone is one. The CDR3 DNA reads as TGTGCCACCAGCAGCTCAAACAGCTTCCCCCGTGGCTACACCTTC. Protein product: CATSSSNSFPRGYTF. This rearrangement joins TRBV15 to TRBJ1-2, with D hard to call. The V gene's germline CDR1 is LNHNV and CDR2 YYDKDF (reference sequence). The CDR3 spans 15 residues. Trimming removed 3 bases from V and 7 bases from J, with 18 bases in between.

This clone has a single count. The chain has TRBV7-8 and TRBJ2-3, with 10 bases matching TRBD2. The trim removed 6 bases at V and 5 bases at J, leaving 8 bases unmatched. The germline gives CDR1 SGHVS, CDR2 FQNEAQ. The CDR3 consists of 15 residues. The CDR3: CASSYLAGVGDTQYF. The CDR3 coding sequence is TGTGCCAGCAGTTACCTAGCGGGAGTAGGAGATACGCAGTATTTT.